These T cell receptor beta chains were read from a single sample in a study of blood T cell repertoires in COVID-19. Sequencing used immunoSEQ multiplex PCR; TCRdb keeps in-frame clones, though not all of them. This sample has about 400,000 clones, with just under 90% found just once. The material sequenced was PBMCs or T cells enriched from blood (not recorded which). The receptors were sampled from a woman aged 25 to 39 who had recovered from COVID-19. The conserved cysteine and the conserved F or W are not part of the CDR3 here.

length	V	CDR3
14	TRBV4-1	ASSHTQGLDNYGYT
12	TRBV3-1/TRBV3-2	ASSQDWRGNEQF
15	TRBV7-2	ASSSKPGLAGVNEQF
13	TRBV6-5	ASSYGPGANEKLF
17	TRBV2	ASSEGGDRALLGTGELF
10	TRBV2	ASSASRQPQH
12	TRBV29-1	SVGTGGMNTEAF
11	TRBV14	ASRRQYTGELF
10	TRBV14	ASSRGGRVLH
16	TRBV4-1	ASSQTGVAAGGTDEQF
11	TRBV30	AWSGDRDEKLF
16	TRBV5-1	ASSLVASGKLITGELF
14	TRBV7-2	ASRLSGGAQYNEQF
17	TRBV20-1	SASFPWQGNKAWNTEAF
14	TRBV4-1	ASSQDGQGDTDTQY
13	TRBV6-5	ASSRTSANTGELF
12	TRBV18	ASSPSGANYGYT
13	TRBV12-5	ASGFGTGVNQPQH
14	TRBV10-3	AISGSGTGGFETQY
14	TRBV4-3	ASSQGARGGGYEQF
13	TRBV4-1	ASSQDPSEGYGYT
12	TRBV9	ASSVGGGTGELF
12	TRBV5-1	ASSLEGVREKLF
13	TRBV9	ASSVGGSSTDTQY
11	TRBV11-1	ASNTGPNTEAF
13	TRBV4-3	ASSLTSGVYNEQF
8	TRBV6-5	ASIGRVTF
13	TRBV6-5	ASSYSRRADIEAF
12	TRBV28	ASSFRDRNYGYT
10	TRBV12-3/TRBV12-4	ASGAVGQPQH
14	TRBV27	ASSHSTGKSSYEQY
12	TRBV9	ASSVESGNNEQF
13	TRBV19	ASSMSTGGNYGYT
13	TRBV3-1/TRBV3-2	ASSLTGQGLYEQY
14	TRBV6-5	ASSYVAGGPLYEQY
11	TRBV5-4	ASSLASGYEQY
11	TRBV7-9	ASSLPGTGEQY
12	TRBV6-5	ASSFKGEHYGYT
13	TRBV7-9	ASSSETKVAEKLF
11	TRBV29-1	SRGVSNHNEQF
11	TRBV27	ASSWTVNQPQH
15	TRBV5-1	ASSLPSSGTGYYEQY
13	TRBV3-1/TRBV3-2	ASSQFMTGNTEAF
13	TRBV6-5	ASSRTSGVYNEQF
11	TRBV19	ASTIRDSYGYT
12	TRBV7-9	ASSGSGFSYEQY
12	TRBV9	ASSVGGGLEKLF
12	TRBV18	ASSTGTANYEQY